This T cell receptor (beta chain) originates from a study of cytomegalovirus exposure and HLA in healthy donors. Background on the study: The Caucasian-associated ancestry cluster contained approximately 81% of the approximately 390 genotyped donors.

Notes on the study in general: TCR beta chain V- and J-gene trimming was linked, in a later analysis, to a missense variant in DCLRE1C. What a later analysis reportedly showed was that an Asian-associated ancestry cluster had fewer N-insertions than the approximately 670-donor mean. In all likelihood, a cluster of highly shared sequence variants was a sequencing artifact.

The PCR had 60 Vbeta and 13 Jbeta primers. Sequenced by immunoSEQ multiplex PCR; TCRdb stores in-frame clones only, minus some. Of about 120,000 clones in the sample, roughly 10% were seen once. CDR1 and CDR2 from the germline V gene are LGHNA and YNFKEQ. V was clipped by 6 bases and J by 0 bases, with 24 bases between them. CDR3 length: 18 residues. As to this clone: What it binds is unknown.

The sequence came from a woman between 18 and 30 years old in good health and CMV-seropositive. The sample consisted of PBMCs. V and J are TRBV4-2 and TRBJ2-7; D call uncertain. The CDR3 here is CASSPEYMPRPHSYEQYF. The CDR3, as DNA: TGTGCCAGCAGTCCTGAATATATGCCGCGGCCCCACTCCTACGAGCAGTACTTC.